Following are 12 T cell receptor beta chains from one sample sequenced in a study of T-cell reconstitution after alpha-beta-depleted transplantation in children. Unique molecular identifiers were built into the TCRbeta library. TCRdb redid the calling of the PCR reads with MiXCR, one entry per CDR3 protein. The sample includes 250,000 to 300,000 distinct CDR3 sequences, approximately 10% of them seen just once. Sample: peripheral blood, taken 180 days after TCRalphabeta/CD19-depleted stem cell transplant. All receptors come from a male patient between 2 and 15 years old who had a stem cell transplant for chronic granulomatous disease, so the T cells may come from the graft donor.

This clonotype appeared many times. V is TRBV18 and J is TRBJ1-4; TRBD1 might be the D (5 bases). The CDR3 extends over 14 amino acids. CDR1 and CDR2 from the germline V gene are KGHSH and LQKENI. The V end was cut by 6 bases, the J end by 1 base, with 9 bases between. This chain's CDR3 is CASSGGGTNEKLFF. The CDR3 DNA reads TGTGCCAGCTCCGGCGGGGGAACTAATGAAAAACTGTTTTTT.

This clonotype has ten or more counts. This rearrangement joins TRBV3-1 to TRBJ2-7, with 8 bases that match TRBD2. The CDR3 is made up of 16 amino acids. J lost 0 bases, V lost 1 base, and 5 bases had no gene match. Germline CDR1 is LGHDT and CDR2 is YNNKEL (reference sequence). This CDR3 is CASSQGAGTSSYEQYF. The CDR3 coding sequence is TGTGCCAGCAGCCAAGGGGCCGGGACTAGCTCCTACGAGCAGTACTTC.

This clonotype was detected many times. The rearrangement uses TRBV20-1 and TRBJ1-1; TRBD1 is a possible D gene (5 bases). The CDR3 is 12 residues long. The germline CDR1 and CDR2 sequences are DFQATT and SNEGSKA (reference sequence). CDR3 bases: TGCAGGCCAGGGCAGGTCGGCACTGAAGCTTTCTTT. This gives the protein CRPGQVGTEAFF.

The sample holds many counts of this clonotype. CDR3 sequence (DNA): TGCAGCGTTGCTGGCTCGGCGGGAGCAGGCCCAGATACGCAGTATTTT. Encoded protein: CSVAGSAGAGPDTQYF. The chain employs TRBV29-1 and TRBJ2-3, with 7 bases that match TRBD2. Germline CDR1 is SQVTM and CDR2 is ANQGSEA. The CDR3 runs to 16 residues. Trimming took 4 bases from V and 4 from J; bases not matched to a gene: 14.

With regard to this clonotype: Possible read error: a much larger clone is one base away. The chain carries TRBV20-1 and TRBJ1-5; no firm D call. The CDR3 has 14 residues. The germline V gene has CDR1 DFQATT and CDR2 SNEGSKA (reference sequence). The CDR3 spells CSARYNSVNQHQHF. The CDR3 nucleotides read TGCAGTGCTAGATATAACAGTGTTAATCAGCACCAGCATTTT.

The V gene is TRBV7-9, the J gene TRBJ1-5, with 7 bases identical to TRBD1. J was trimmed by 0 bases and V by 1 base; bases with no gene match: 6. This CDR3 is built from 17 residues. In germline, CDR1 is SEHNR, CDR2 FQNEAQ (reference sequence). This CDR3 reads CASSLVSGTDSNQPQHF. In DNA form, the CDR3 reads TGTGCCAGCAGCTTAGTATCCGGGACAGATAGCAATCAGCCCCAGCATTTT.

This clonotype was picked up many times. In DNA, the CDR3 is TGCAGTGCTAGAGATCAGGTGGGGGCTAGCGTCTACGAGCAGTACTTC. It is translated as CSARDQVGASVYEQYF. The chain links TRBV20-1 to TRBJ2-7; D may be TRBD1 or TRBD2 (6 bases each). The CDR3 runs 16 residues. CDR1 and CDR2 from the germline V gene are DFQATT and SNEGSKA (reference sequence). Trimming removed 0 bases from V and 3 bases from J, with 18 bases in between.

This clonotype was seen more than once but under ten times. The chain joins TRBV4-2 to TRBJ2-5; TRBD2 is a possible D gene (6 bases). The CDR3 consists of 15 residues. With 0 bases removed from V and 5 bases from J, the gap between germline ends came to 13 bases. Germline CDR1 LGHNA, CDR2 YNFKEQ. The CDR3 DNA follows: TGTGCCAGCAGCCAAGAGGACTACCCCCGGGAGACCCAGTACTTC. This sequence encodes CASSQEDYPRETQYF.

This clonotype was observed at least ten times. V is TRBV29-1 and J is TRBJ1-1, with 7 bases matching TRBD1. This CDR3 spans 17 amino acids. CDR1 and CDR2 (germline): SQVTM, ANQGSEA. V was pared by 5 bases and J by 4 bases, with 19 bases of the junction left unmatched. CDR3 amino acids: CSVSRGGSSAQGTEAFF. In DNA, the CDR3 is TGCAGCGTTAGCAGGGGGGGGTCCTCCGCCCAGGGCACTGAAGCTTTCTTT.

Comment on this clonotype: This may stem from a read error, because a much larger clone lies one nucleotide away. V gene TRBV12-3 or TRBV12-4 combines with J gene TRBJ2-1; 15 positions match TRBD2. With V trimmed by 6 bases and J by 5 bases, 11 bases remained unmatched. This CDR3 region has 18 residues. This CDR3 reads CASRWTSGGAISNNEQFF. CDR3 coding DNA: TGTGCCAGCAGATGGACTAGCGGGGGGGCCATTTCCAACAATGAGCAGTTCTTC.

Note on this clonotype: A read error may explain this, as a much larger clone is one base away. This chain uses TRBV12-3 or TRBV12-4 with TRBJ2-7; no reliable D call. V lost 5 bases to trimming and J lost 3 bases, with 11 bases between them. The CDR3 loop spans 13 amino acids. Here the CDR3 reads CASSLKQFYEQYF. In nucleotides, the CDR3 is TGTGCCAGCAGTCTAAAACAGTTCTACGAGCAGTACTTC.

This clonotype was counted many times. This chain joins TRBV29-1 and TRBJ2-1, with D possibly TRBD2 on 5 matching bases. Trimming removed 4 bases from V and 7 bases from J, with 14 bases in between. The CDR3 has 13 amino acids. Germline assignment: CDR1 SQVTM and CDR2 ANQGSEA. CDR3 in amino acids: CSVGLATTNEQFF. The CDR3 region has the DNA TGCAGCGTTGGGTTGGCGACTACGAATGAGCAGTTCTTC.